The rows below give T cell receptor beta chains drawn from one sample of a study of cytomegalovirus exposure and HLA in healthy donors. Measured with immunoSEQ multiplex PCR; TCRdb has only the in-frame clones, and not every one. Found here are 90,000 to 150,000 clones, roughly three fifths of them singletons; the top ten hold 10%. The sequencing input was PBMCs. Source of these receptors: a man between 35 and 55 years old in good health and CMV-seropositive. The CDR3 runs from the conserved cysteine through the conserved F or W. D genes are given only for firm matches. Only some rows state a clone size, as once, few, many or a class for expanded clones.

V: TRBV30; J: TRBJ1-2; size: -; D: -; DNA: TGTGCCTGGAGTCTGGAGGGGTGGAGGAACTATGGCTACACCTTC; CDR3: CAWSLEGWRNYGYTF
V: TRBV7-9; J: TRBJ1-5; size: -; D: TRBD1; DNA: TGTGCCAGCAGCCCGACAGGGGGCGCAGGTCAGCCCCAGCATTTT; CDR3: CASSPTGGAGQPQHF
V: TRBV25-1; J: TRBJ1-1; size: -; D: -; DNA: TGTGCCAGCAGTGAATCATACAGGGTAGACACTGAAGCTTTCTTT; CDR3: CASSESYRVDTEAFF
V: TRBV25-1; J: TRBJ1-1; size: few; D: -; DNA: TGTGCCAGCAGTGTAGCCCAAGGTAGCACTGAAGCTTTCTTT; CDR3: CASSVAQGSTEAFF
V: TRBV9; J: TRBJ1-1; size: -; D: -; DNA: TGTGCCAGCAGCGTAGTAGGGGGTGAAGCTTTCTTT; CDR3: CASSVVGGEAFF
V: TRBV29-1; J: TRBJ2-3; size: -; D: TRBD2; DNA: TGCAGCGTTGAAATCGCTGGCGGGAGTGGCACAGATACGCAGTATTTT; CDR3: CSVEIAGGSGTDTQYF
V: TRBV11-2; J: TRBJ1-5; size: -; D: -; DNA: TGTGCCAGCGCTCAAGGCGGGGGCCACAATCAGCCCCAGCATTTT; CDR3: CASAQGGGHNQPQHF
V: TRBV2; J: TRBJ2-7; size: -; D: TRBD1; DNA: TGTGCCAGCAGGGAGTGGACAGGGATCGACTACGAGCAGTACTTC; CDR3: CASREWTGIDYEQYF
V: TRBV6-1; J: TRBJ1-2; size: -; D: -; DNA: TGTGCCAGCAGTGAAATGGGAGACTATGGCTACACCTTC; CDR3: CASSEMGDYGYTF
V: TRBV5-8; J: TRBJ2-1; size: few; D: TRBD1; DNA: TGTGCCAGCAGCCCCGGGACAGGGTCCAATGAGCAGTTCTTC; CDR3: CASSPGTGSNEQFF
V: TRBV7-3; J: TRBJ2-1; size: -; D: TRBD2; DNA: TGTGCCAGCAGCTCTGGACTAGCGGGAGGCAATGAGCAGTTCTTC; CDR3: CASSSGLAGGNEQFF
V: TRBV11-3; J: TRBJ2-7; size: few; D: TRBD2; DNA: TGTGCCAGCAGCCAACCGGGACTAGCGGGACACCAGTCCAGCTACGAGCAGTACTTC; CDR3: CASSQPGLAGHQSSYEQYF
V: TRBV27; J: TRBJ2-5; size: -; D: TRBD1; DNA: TGTGCCAGCTGGGGTACAGGGGTGTCGTCGGAGACCCAGTACTTC; CDR3: CASWGTGVSSETQYF
V: TRBV11-2; J: TRBJ1-5; size: -; D: -; DNA: TGTGCCAGCAGCTTAGGAAAAGGGGGTAGCAATCAGCCCCAGCATTTT; CDR3: CASSLGKGGSNQPQHF
V: TRBV29-1; J: TRBJ1-2; size: -; D: TRBD1; DNA: TGCAGCGTTGATGGACAGGGGTATGGCTACACCTTC; CDR3: CSVDGQGYGYTF
V: TRBV12-5; J: TRBJ2-7; size: -; D: TRBD2; DNA: TGTGCTAGTGCCCTTGGGGAGGGATTCTACGAGCAGTACTTC; CDR3: CASALGEGFYEQYF
V: TRBV2; J: TRBJ2-3; size: -; D: TRBD2; DNA: TGTGCCAGCTATTGGGAGGGGAGCACAGATACGCAGTATTTT; CDR3: CASYWEGSTDTQYF
V: TRBV7-6; J: TRBJ2-7; size: few; D: -; DNA: TGTGCCAGCAGCTTAGCGGACTCCGATTACGAGCAGTACTTC; CDR3: CASSLADSDYEQYF
V: TRBV5-6; J: TRBJ2-7; size: -; D: -; DNA: TGTGCCAGCAGCTTGAGGAGGGTCGGGAACGAGCAGTACTTC; CDR3: CASSLRRVGNEQYF
V: TRBV9; J: TRBJ2-2; size: few; D: TRBD2; DNA: TGTGCCAGCAGCGTAACAGGCGGGAGTCGCACCGGGGAGCTGTTTTTT; CDR3: CASSVTGGSRTGELFF
V: TRBV2; J: TRBJ1-5; size: -; D: TRBD1; DNA: TGTGCCAGCAGTGGGACAGGGTTCCAGCCCCAGCATTTT; CDR3: CASSGTGFQPQHF
V: TRBV28; J: TRBJ1-4; size: -; D: TRBD1; DNA: TGTGCCAGCAGCCATACAGGGGGCGGTGAAAAACTGTTTTTT; CDR3: CASSHTGGGEKLFF